Listed below are T cell receptor beta chains from one sample, sequenced in a study of breast tumors, draining lymph nodes, adjacent tissues. TCRdb itself ran the multiplex PCR reads through MiXCR, one entry per CDR3 protein. The sample holds under 70,000 distinct CDR3 sequences, approximately 40% seen once. Sequenced sample: breast tumor tissue. Every receptor here comes from a female donor with breast cancer. Some clones in this sample may be carry-over from other donors' samples. Each CDR3 is given with its conserved first and last residue. Fields, in order: D gene, V gene, J gene, clone size, CDR3 protein, CDR3 DNA. D genes are given only for firm matches. Size values are once, few and many counts, or a class for expanded clones, and some rows have none.

d_gene: NA
v_gene: TRBV12-3/TRBV12-4
j_gene: TRBJ1-4
abundance: many
CDR3aa: CASSFVRKNEKLFF
CDR3nt: TGTGCCAGCAGTTTTGTGAGGAAAAATGAAAAACTGTTTTTT

d_gene: NA
v_gene: TRBV6-2/TRBV6-3
j_gene: TRBJ1-3
abundance: many
CDR3aa: CASISAHSGNTIYF
CDR3nt: TGTGCCAGCATCTCCGCTCACTCTGGAAACACCATATATTTT

d_gene: NA
v_gene: TRBV12-3/TRBV12-4
j_gene: TRBJ1-2
abundance: few
CDR3aa: CASSLAGGRDGYTF
CDR3nt: TGTGCCAGCAGCCTAGCGGGAGGGAGGGACGGCTACACCTTC

d_gene: NA
v_gene: TRBV19
j_gene: TRBJ1-5
abundance: NA
CDR3aa: CASSISGPETQHF
CDR3nt: TGTGCCAGTAGTATCTCCGGTCCGGAGACCCAGCATTTT

d_gene: TRBD2
v_gene: TRBV5-4
j_gene: TRBJ2-1
abundance: many
CDR3aa: CASSLGGSGSSYNEQFF
CDR3nt: TGTGCCAGCAGCTTGGGAGGAAGCGGGAGCTCCTACAATGAGCAGTTCTTC

d_gene: NA
v_gene: TRBV20-1
j_gene: TRBJ2-1
abundance: NA
CDR3aa: CSARDSSDAGTYNEQFF
CDR3nt: TGCAGTGCTAGAGATAGTAGTGATGCGGGGACTTACAATGAGCAGTTCTTC

d_gene: NA
v_gene: TRBV4-2
j_gene: TRBJ1-2
abundance: many
CDR3aa: CASMSRAGGGNYGYTF
CDR3nt: TGTGCCAGCATGAGCCGGGCCGGGGGGGGGAACTATGGCTACACCTTC

d_gene: NA
v_gene: TRBV5-1
j_gene: TRBJ2-3
abundance: NA
CDR3aa: CASSLSAGTDTQYF
CDR3nt: TGCGCCAGCAGCTTGTCGGCAGGCACAGATACGCAGTATTTT

d_gene: NA
v_gene: TRBV11-2
j_gene: TRBJ2-3
abundance: many
CDR3aa: CASRRPGGDPGRTDTQYF
CDR3nt: TGTGCCAGCAGACGGCCCGGGGGCGACCCGGGACGCACAGATACGCAGTATTTT

d_gene: NA
v_gene: TRBV20-1
j_gene: TRBJ1-2
abundance: NA
CDR3aa: CSCLIGAVGYGGYTF
CDR3nt: TGCAGTTGTTTGATAGGAGCAGTGGGGTACGGTGGCTACACCTTC

d_gene: NA
v_gene: TRBV7-8
j_gene: TRBJ1-5
abundance: NA
CDR3aa: CASESGPFNQPQHF
CDR3nt: TGTGCCAGCGAATCGGGACCCTTTAATCAGCCCCAGCATTTT

d_gene: NA
v_gene: TRBV9
j_gene: TRBJ1-1
abundance: NA
CDR3aa: CASSVSGSWGDTEAFF
CDR3nt: TGTGCCAGCAGCGTATCGGGGTCGTGGGGGGACACTGAAGCTTTCTTT

d_gene: NA
v_gene: TRBV6-5
j_gene: TRBJ1-2
abundance: NA
CDR3aa: CASSLRTGSLIYGYTF
CDR3nt: TGTGCCAGCAGCCTAAGAACAGGGAGCCTCATCTATGGCTACACCTTC

d_gene: TRBD2
v_gene: TRBV20-1
j_gene: TRBJ2-7
abundance: many
CDR3aa: CSAGPGLFKFGTSGAYEQYF
CDR3nt: TGCAGTGCTGGTCCGGGTCTATTTAAGTTTGGGACTAGCGGGGCCTACGAGCAGTACTTC

d_gene: NA
v_gene: TRBV3-1
j_gene: TRBJ1-1
abundance: few
CDR3aa: CASSHRGRATEAFF
CDR3nt: TGTGCCAGCAGCCACCGGGGCAGGGCCACTGAAGCTTTCTTT

d_gene: TRBD1
v_gene: TRBV19
j_gene: TRBJ1-5
abundance: many
CDR3aa: CASSTPTGYQPQHF
CDR3nt: TGTGCCAGTAGTACGCCGACAGGGTATCAGCCCCAGCATTTT

d_gene: TRBD1
v_gene: TRBV2
j_gene: TRBJ1-2
abundance: many
CDR3aa: CASRGGQNYGYTF
CDR3nt: TGTGCCAGCAGGGGGGGACAGAACTATGGCTACACCTTC

d_gene: NA
v_gene: TRBV4-1
j_gene: TRBJ2-1
abundance: many
CDR3aa: CASSQDAPGTVGLNEQFF
CDR3nt: TGCGCCAGCAGCCAAGATGCACCTGGGACAGTGGGACTCAATGAGCAGTTCTTC

d_gene: NA
v_gene: TRBV6-7
j_gene: TRBJ2-7
abundance: many
CDR3aa: CASSWVGATNHEQYF
CDR3nt: TGTGCCAGCAGTTGGGTGGGGGCGACCAACCACGAGCAGTACTTC

d_gene: NA
v_gene: TRBV10-3
j_gene: TRBJ1-2
abundance: few
CDR3aa: CAIRKGEGRYGYTF
CDR3nt: TGTGCCATCAGGAAGGGGGAGGGACGGTATGGCTACACCTTC

d_gene: NA
v_gene: TRBV12-3/TRBV12-4
j_gene: TRBJ1-4
abundance: many
CDR3aa: CASSLHGGLGEKLFF
CDR3nt: TGTGCCAGCAGTTTACATGGGGGCTTAGGGGAAAAACTGTTTTTT

d_gene: TRBD1
v_gene: TRBV11-3
j_gene: TRBJ2-3
abundance: many
CDR3aa: CASSSQQGADTQYF
CDR3nt: TGTGCCAGCAGCTCCCAACAGGGGGCGGATACGCAGTATTTT

d_gene: NA
v_gene: TRBV4-2
j_gene: TRBJ1-2
abundance: many
CDR3aa: CASSQEGTGLSNYGYTF
CDR3nt: TGTGCCAGCAGCCAAGAGGGTACAGGGTTAAGTAACTATGGCTACACCTTC

d_gene: NA
v_gene: TRBV6-9
j_gene: TRBJ2-1
abundance: many
CDR3aa: CASTYGYEQFF
CDR3nt: TGTGCCAGCACCTATGGGTATGAGCAGTTCTTC

d_gene: NA
v_gene: TRBV4-2
j_gene: TRBJ2-5
abundance: NA
CDR3aa: CASSKVPGKLQETQYF
CDR3nt: TGTGCCAGCAGTAAAGTTCCGGGAAAACTCCAAGAGACCCAGTACTTC

d_gene: NA
v_gene: TRBV20-1
j_gene: TRBJ1-5
abundance: NA
CDR3aa: CSARAGGRGGQPQHF
CDR3nt: TGCAGTGCTAGAGCGGGAGGCAGGGGAGGACAGCCCCAGCATTTT

d_gene: TRBD1
v_gene: TRBV20-1
j_gene: TRBJ2-3
abundance: NA
CDR3aa: CSARDRGSDRGTQYF
CDR3nt: TGCAGTGCTAGAGATCGCGGGTCAGACAGGGGCACGCAGTATTTT

d_gene: TRBD2
v_gene: TRBV6-5
j_gene: TRBJ2-1
abundance: NA
CDR3aa: CASSYGAGLAGGIAYNEQFF
CDR3nt: TGTGCCAGCAGTTACGGGGCGGGACTAGCGGGAGGAATTGCCTACAATGAGCAGTTCTTC

d_gene: NA
v_gene: TRBV12-5
j_gene: TRBJ2-2
abundance: many
CDR3aa: CASGLPITGLGTGELFF
CDR3nt: TGTGCTAGTGGTTTGCCTATCACAGGTTTGGGCACCGGGGAGCTGTTTTTT

d_gene: NA
v_gene: TRBV7-6
j_gene: TRBJ2-1
abundance: many
CDR3aa: CASSLAFLDGWYNEQFF
CDR3nt: TGTGCCAGCAGCTTAGCGTTCCTCGACGGCTGGTACAATGAGCAGTTCTTC

d_gene: NA
v_gene: TRBV20-1
j_gene: TRBJ1-2
abundance: few
CDR3aa: CSARSTGYPTYGYPF
CDR3nt: TGCAGTGCTAGATCGACAGGTTATCCTACCTATGGCTACCCCTTC

d_gene: NA
v_gene: TRBV12-3/TRBV12-4
j_gene: TRBJ1-2
abundance: many
CDR3aa: CASTPGGPYGYTF
CDR3nt: TGTGCCAGCACCCCGGGGGGGCCCTATGGCTACACCTTC

d_gene: NA
v_gene: TRBV2
j_gene: TRBJ1-6
abundance: large
CDR3aa: CASRTANSPLHF
CDR3nt: TGTGCCAGCAGAACGGCAAATTCACCCCTCCACTTT

d_gene: NA
v_gene: TRBV20-1
j_gene: TRBJ2-7
abundance: NA
CDR3aa: CSARGKSGGGGWYEQYF
CDR3nt: TGCAGTGCTAGAGGTAAGTCGGGGGGCGGGGGATGGTATGAGCAGTACTTC

d_gene: TRBD1
v_gene: TRBV7-7
j_gene: TRBJ1-5
abundance: NA
CDR3aa: CASSPGQGSQPQHF
CDR3nt: TGTGCTAGCAGCCCGGGACAGGGAAGTCAGCCCCAGCATTTT

d_gene: TRBD1
v_gene: TRBV27
j_gene: TRBJ2-7
abundance: many
CDR3aa: CASRQGVYSYEQYF
CDR3nt: TGTGCCAGCCGACAGGGGGTTTATTCCTACGAGCAGTACTTC

d_gene: TRBD1
v_gene: TRBV7-9
j_gene: TRBJ1-2
abundance: once
CDR3aa: CASSPTGAVSTF
CDR3nt: TGTGCCAGCAGCCCGACAGGGGCCGTCAGCACCTTC

d_gene: TRBD2
v_gene: TRBV4-2
j_gene: TRBJ2-7
abundance: many
CDR3aa: CASSPNSGTIYYEQYF
CDR3nt: TGTGCCAGCAGCCCGAACTCCGGGACTATATACTACGAGCAGTACTTC

d_gene: NA
v_gene: TRBV11-2
j_gene: TRBJ2-7
abundance: many
CDR3aa: CASSLAPGPTAYEQYF
CDR3nt: TGTGCCAGCAGCTTAGCCCCAGGGCCAACCGCCTACGAGCAGTACTTC

d_gene: NA
v_gene: TRBV20-1
j_gene: TRBJ1-5
abundance: NA
CDR3aa: CSATGTSGRLFQETQHF
CDR3nt: TGCAGTGCTACCGGGACTAGCGGGAGATTGTTCCAAGAGACCCAGCATTTT

d_gene: TRBD1
v_gene: TRBV19
j_gene: TRBJ1-2
abundance: many
CDR3aa: CASSIGTGNYGYTF
CDR3nt: TGTGCCAGTAGTATCGGGACAGGGAATTATGGCTACACCTTC

d_gene: NA
v_gene: TRBV5-6
j_gene: TRBJ2-3
abundance: many
CDR3aa: CASSLDRGTDTQYF
CDR3nt: TGTGCCAGCAGCTTGGATCGCGGCACAGATACGCAGTATTTT